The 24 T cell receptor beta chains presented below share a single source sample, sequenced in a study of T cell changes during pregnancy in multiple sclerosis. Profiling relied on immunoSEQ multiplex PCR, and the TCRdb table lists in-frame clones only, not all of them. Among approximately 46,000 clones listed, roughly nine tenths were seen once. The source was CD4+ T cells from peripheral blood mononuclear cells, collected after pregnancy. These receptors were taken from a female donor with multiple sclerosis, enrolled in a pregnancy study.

CDR3 sequence: CASSGLAKNIQYF. CDR3 DNA sequence: TGTGCCAGCAGTGGTCTAGCCAAAAACATTCAGTACTTC. V usage is TRBV25-1 and J usage is TRBJ2-4; D is ambiguous. The V gene lost 4 bases and the J gene lost 0 bases, with 4 bases spanning the gap. The germline V gene encodes CDR1 MGHDK and CDR2 SYGVNS. This CDR3 is built from 13 residues. Looking up the rest from reference TRBV25-1 and TRBJ2-4 gives the full variable domain: EADIYQTPRYLVIGTGKKITLECSQTMGHDKMYWYQQDPGMELHLIHYSYGVNSTEKGDLSSESTVSRIRTEHFPLTLESARPSHTSQYLCASSGLAKNIQYFGAGTRLSVL.

The CDR3 loop reads CASSIEGGTEAFF. The CDR3 DNA reads as TGTGCCAGTAGTATAGAAGGAGGCACTGAAGCTTTCTTT. The rearrangement links TRBV19 to TRBJ1-1; D call uncertain. Germline V gene data show CDR1 as LNHDA and CDR2 as SQIVND (reference sequence). Trimming took off 0 bases at V and 4 bases at J, with 6 bases between the two ends. The CDR3 extends over 13 amino acids.

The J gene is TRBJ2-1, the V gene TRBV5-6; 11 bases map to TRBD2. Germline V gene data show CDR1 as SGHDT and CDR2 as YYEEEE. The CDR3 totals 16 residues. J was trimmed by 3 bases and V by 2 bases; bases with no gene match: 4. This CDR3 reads CASSFLAGGVYNEQFF. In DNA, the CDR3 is TGTGCCAGCAGCTTTCTAGCGGGAGGCGTCTACAATGAGCAGTTCTTC.

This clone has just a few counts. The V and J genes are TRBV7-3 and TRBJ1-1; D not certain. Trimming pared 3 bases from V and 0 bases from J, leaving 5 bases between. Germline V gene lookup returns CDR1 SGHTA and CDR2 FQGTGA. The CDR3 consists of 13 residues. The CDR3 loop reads CASSFTVNTEAFF. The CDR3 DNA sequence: TGTGCCAGCAGCTTTACAGTGAACACTGAAGCTTTCTTT.

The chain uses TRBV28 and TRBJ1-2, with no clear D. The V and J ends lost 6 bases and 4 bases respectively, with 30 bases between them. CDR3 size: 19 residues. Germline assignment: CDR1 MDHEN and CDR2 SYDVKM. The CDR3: CASRFPEASEGASLYGYTF. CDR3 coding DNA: TGTGCCAGCAGGTTCCCGGAAGCTTCCGAGGGCGCTTCTCTCTATGGCTACACCTTC.

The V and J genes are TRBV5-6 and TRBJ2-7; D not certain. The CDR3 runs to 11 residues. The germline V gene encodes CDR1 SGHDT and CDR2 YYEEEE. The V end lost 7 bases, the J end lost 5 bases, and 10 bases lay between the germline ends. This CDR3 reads CASGQANEQYF. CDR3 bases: TGTGCCAGCGGGCAGGCCAACGAGCAGTACTTC.

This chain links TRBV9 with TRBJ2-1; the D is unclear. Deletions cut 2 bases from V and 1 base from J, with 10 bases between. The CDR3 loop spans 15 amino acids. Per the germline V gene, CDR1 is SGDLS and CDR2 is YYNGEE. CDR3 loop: CASSVAPPSYNEQFF. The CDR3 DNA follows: TGTGCCAGCAGCGTGGCACCTCCGTCCTACAATGAGCAGTTCTTC.

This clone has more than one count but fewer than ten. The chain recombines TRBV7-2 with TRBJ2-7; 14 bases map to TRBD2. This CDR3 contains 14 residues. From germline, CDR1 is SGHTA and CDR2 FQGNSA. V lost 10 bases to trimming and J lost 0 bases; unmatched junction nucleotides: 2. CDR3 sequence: CAIGTSGSSYEQYF. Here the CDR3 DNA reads TGTGCCATTGGGACTAGCGGGAGCTCCTACGAGCAGTACTTC.

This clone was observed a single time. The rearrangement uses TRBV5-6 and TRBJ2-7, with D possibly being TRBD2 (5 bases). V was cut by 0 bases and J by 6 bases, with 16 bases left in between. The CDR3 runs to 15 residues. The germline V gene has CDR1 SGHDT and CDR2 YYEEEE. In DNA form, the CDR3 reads TGTGCCAGCAGCTTGGAGGTCCTGGGAGCTGGCGAGCAGTACTTC. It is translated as CASSLEVLGAGEQYF. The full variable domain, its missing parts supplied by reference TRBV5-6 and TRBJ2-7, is DAGVTQSPTHLIKTRGQQVTLRCSPKSGHDTVSWYQQALGQGPQFIFQYYEEEERQRGNFPDRFSGHQFPNYSSELNVNALLLGDSALYLCASSLEVLGAGEQYFGPGTRLTVT.

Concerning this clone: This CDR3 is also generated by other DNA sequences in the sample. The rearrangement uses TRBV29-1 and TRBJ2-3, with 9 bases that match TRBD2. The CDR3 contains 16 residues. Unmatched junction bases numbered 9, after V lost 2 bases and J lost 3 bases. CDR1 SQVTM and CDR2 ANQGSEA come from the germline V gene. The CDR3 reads CSVEKGSGSVTDTQYF. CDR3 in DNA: TGCAGCGTTGAAAAGGGTAGCGGGAGTGTAACAGATACGCAGTATTTT.

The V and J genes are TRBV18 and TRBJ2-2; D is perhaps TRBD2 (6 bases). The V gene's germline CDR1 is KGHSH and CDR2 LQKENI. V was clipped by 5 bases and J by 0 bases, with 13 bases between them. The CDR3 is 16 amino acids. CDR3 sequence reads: CASSAISGTNTGELFF. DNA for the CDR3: TGTGCCAGCTCAGCCATTAGCGGCACGAACACCGGGGAGCTGTTTTTT.

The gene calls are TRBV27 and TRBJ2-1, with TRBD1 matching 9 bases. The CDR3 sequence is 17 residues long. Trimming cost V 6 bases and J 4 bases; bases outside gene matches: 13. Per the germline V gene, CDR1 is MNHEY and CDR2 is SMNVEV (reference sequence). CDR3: CASSDKGQGNGYNEQFF. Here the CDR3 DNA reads TGTGCCAGCAGCGATAAGGGACAGGGCAATGGGTACAATGAGCAGTTCTTC.

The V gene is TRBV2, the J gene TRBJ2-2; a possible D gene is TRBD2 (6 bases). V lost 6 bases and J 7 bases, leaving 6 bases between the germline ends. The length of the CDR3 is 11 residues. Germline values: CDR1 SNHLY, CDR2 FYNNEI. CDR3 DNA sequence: TGTGCCAGCAGGGGGGGCGGGGAGCTGTTTTTT. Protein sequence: CASRGGGELFF.

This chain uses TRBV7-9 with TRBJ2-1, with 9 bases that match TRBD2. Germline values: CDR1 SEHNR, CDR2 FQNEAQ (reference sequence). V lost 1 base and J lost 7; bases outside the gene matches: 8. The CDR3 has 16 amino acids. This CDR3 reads CASSLVSGRNLNEQFF. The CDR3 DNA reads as TGTGCCAGCAGCTTAGTTAGCGGGAGAAACTTGAATGAGCAGTTCTTC. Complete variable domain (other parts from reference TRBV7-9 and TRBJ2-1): DTGVSQNPRHKITKRGQNVTFRCDPISEHNRLYWYRQTLGQGPEFLTYFQNEAQLEKSRLLSDRFSAERPKGSFSTLEIQRTEQGDSAMYLCASSLVSGRNLNEQFFGPGTRLTVL.

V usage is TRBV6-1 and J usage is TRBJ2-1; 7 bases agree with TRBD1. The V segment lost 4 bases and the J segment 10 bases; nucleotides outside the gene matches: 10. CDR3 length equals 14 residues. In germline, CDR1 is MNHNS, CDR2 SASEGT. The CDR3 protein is CASSAVGQSDEQFF. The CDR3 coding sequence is TGTGCCAGCAGTGCGGTGGGACAGAGTGACGAGCAGTTCTTC.

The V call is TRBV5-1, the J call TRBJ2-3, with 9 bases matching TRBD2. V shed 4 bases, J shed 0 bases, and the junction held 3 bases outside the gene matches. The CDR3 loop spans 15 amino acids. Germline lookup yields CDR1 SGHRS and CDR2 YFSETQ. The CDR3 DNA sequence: TGCGCCAGCAGCCTGCTAGCGGGGAGCACAGATACGCAGTATTTT. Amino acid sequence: CASSLLAGSTDTQYF.

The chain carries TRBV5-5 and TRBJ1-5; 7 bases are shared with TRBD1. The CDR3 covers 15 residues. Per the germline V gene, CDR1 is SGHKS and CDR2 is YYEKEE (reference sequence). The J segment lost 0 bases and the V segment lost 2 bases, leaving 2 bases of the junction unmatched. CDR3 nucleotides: TGTGCCAGCAGCTTCGGGACAGCTAGCAATCAGCCCCAGCATTTT. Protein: CASSFGTASNQPQHF.

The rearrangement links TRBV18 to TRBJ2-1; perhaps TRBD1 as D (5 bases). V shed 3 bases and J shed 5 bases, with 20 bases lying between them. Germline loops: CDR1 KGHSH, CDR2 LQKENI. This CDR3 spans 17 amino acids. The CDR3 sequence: CASSPVIRKGWNNEQFF. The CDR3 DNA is TGTGCCAGCTCACCGGTAATTCGCAAGGGGTGGAACAATGAGCAGTTCTTC.

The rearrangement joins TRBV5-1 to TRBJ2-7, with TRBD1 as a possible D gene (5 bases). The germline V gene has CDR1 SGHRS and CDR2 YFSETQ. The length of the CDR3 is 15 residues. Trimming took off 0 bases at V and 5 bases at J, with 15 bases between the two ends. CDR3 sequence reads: CASSLEVRENDEQYF. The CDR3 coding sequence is TGCGCCAGCAGCTTGGAGGTCAGGGAAAACGACGAGCAGTACTTC.

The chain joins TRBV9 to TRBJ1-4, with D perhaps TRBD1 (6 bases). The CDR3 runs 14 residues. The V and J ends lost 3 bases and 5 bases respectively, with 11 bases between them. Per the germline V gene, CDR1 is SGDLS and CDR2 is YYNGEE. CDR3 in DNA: TGTGCCAGCAGCGCGAGCGGACAGAATGAAAAACTGTTTTTT. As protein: CASSASGQNEKLFF.

DNA for the CDR3: TGCGCCAGCAGCTTGGTGGCGGGAGGGGGATACGAGCAGTACTTC. The encoded protein is CASSLVAGGGYEQYF. This rearrangement joins TRBV5-1 to TRBJ2-7; TRBD2 agrees at 9 bases. The J segment lost 4 bases and the V segment lost 0 bases, leaving 5 bases of the junction unmatched. CDR1 SGHRS and CDR2 YFSETQ come from the germline V gene. The CDR3 is 15 residues long.

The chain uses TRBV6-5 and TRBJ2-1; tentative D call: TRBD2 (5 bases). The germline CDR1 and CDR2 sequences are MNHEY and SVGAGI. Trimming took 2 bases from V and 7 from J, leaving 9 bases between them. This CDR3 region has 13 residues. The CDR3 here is CASSYGGGNEQFF. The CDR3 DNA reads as TGTGCCAGCAGTTACGGCGGCGGGAATGAGCAGTTCTTC.

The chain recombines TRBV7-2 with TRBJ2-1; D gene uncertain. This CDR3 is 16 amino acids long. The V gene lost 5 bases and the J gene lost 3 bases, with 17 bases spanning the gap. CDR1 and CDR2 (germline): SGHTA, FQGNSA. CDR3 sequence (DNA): TGTGCCAGCAGCGATCTAGTGGCCTCGATCTACAATGAGCAGTTCTTC. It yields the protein CASSDLVASIYNEQFF.

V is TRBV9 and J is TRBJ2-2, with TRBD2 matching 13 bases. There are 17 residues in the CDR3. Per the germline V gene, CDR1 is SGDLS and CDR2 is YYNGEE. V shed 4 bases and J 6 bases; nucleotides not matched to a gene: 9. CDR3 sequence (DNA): TGTGCCAGCAGCCCCGACCGGACTAGCGGGAGATCCGGGGAGCTGTTTTTT. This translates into CASSPDRTSGRSGELFF.